The rows below give T cell receptor beta chains drawn from one sample of a study of control samples from healthy donors and cancer patients. Repertoires were generated with immunoSEQ multiplex PCR, while TCRdb's copy carries only in-frame clones and drops some. The data contain about 59,000 clones, roughly 90% of them singletons. The sample taken for sequencing was PBMCs. The receptors here all came from a middle-aged man with colorectal cancer. CDR3s include the opening cysteine and the closing phenylalanine or tryptophan. D genes are given only for firm matches. For some rows the clone size is stated as once, few or many, or as a class when expanded; others skip it.

d_gene: -; j_gene: TRBJ1-4; abundance: -; v_gene: TRBV2; CDR3nt: TGTGCATCCAACGAGGGGGGACCTAATGAAAAACTGTTTTTT; CDR3aa: CASNEGGPNEKLFF
d_gene: -; j_gene: TRBJ2-3; abundance: -; v_gene: TRBV14; CDR3nt: TGTGCCAGCAGCCATCGCGGCACTAGCACAGATACGCAGTATTTT; CDR3aa: CASSHRGTSTDTQYF
d_gene: -; j_gene: TRBJ2-5; abundance: -; v_gene: TRBV27; CDR3nt: TGTGCCAGCAGTTTTAGTCGGAATCAAGAGACCCAGTACTTC; CDR3aa: CASSFSRNQETQYF
d_gene: TRBD1; j_gene: TRBJ1-5; abundance: -; v_gene: TRBV7-9; CDR3nt: TGTGCCAGCAGCTTGACAGGGATCACGACCCAGCATTTT; CDR3aa: CASSLTGITTQHF
d_gene: -; j_gene: TRBJ2-3; abundance: few; v_gene: TRBV19; CDR3nt: TGTGCCAGTAGTATGGACAGGGGAGCGGGGGGCACAGATACGCAGTATTTT; CDR3aa: CASSMDRGAGGTDTQYF
d_gene: -; j_gene: TRBJ1-2; abundance: -; v_gene: TRBV12-3/TRBV12-4; CDR3nt: TGTGCCAGCACCAGGGGAATAGGCTACACCTTC; CDR3aa: CASTRGIGYTF
d_gene: TRBD2; j_gene: TRBJ2-1; abundance: -; v_gene: TRBV19; CDR3nt: TGTGCCAGTAGAACTAGCGGGGATTACAATGAGCAGTTCTTC; CDR3aa: CASRTSGDYNEQFF
d_gene: TRBD1; j_gene: TRBJ2-3; abundance: -; v_gene: TRBV6-1; CDR3nt: TGTGCCAGCAGTGATACAGGGGGCACAGATACGCAGTATTTT; CDR3aa: CASSDTGGTDTQYF
d_gene: -; j_gene: TRBJ2-1; abundance: -; v_gene: TRBV12-3/TRBV12-4; CDR3nt: TGTGCCAGCAGTTTAAACCTCCCCAATGAGCAGTTCTTC; CDR3aa: CASSLNLPNEQFF
d_gene: -; j_gene: TRBJ1-2; abundance: -; v_gene: TRBV7-9; CDR3nt: TGTGCCAGCAGCTCCATTCTGGTCCTTCCCTATGGCTACACCTTC; CDR3aa: CASSSILVLPYGYTF
d_gene: -; j_gene: TRBJ1-3; abundance: once; v_gene: TRBV7-8; CDR3nt: TGTGCCAGCAGCTTAGGGGAAGGAAACACCATATATTTT; CDR3aa: CASSLGEGNTIYF
d_gene: TRBD2; j_gene: TRBJ2-3; abundance: -; v_gene: TRBV5-1; CDR3nt: TGCGCCAGCAGCCCGGGGACTAGCGTCACAGATACGCAGTATTTT; CDR3aa: CASSPGTSVTDTQYF
d_gene: TRBD1; j_gene: TRBJ2-7; abundance: -; v_gene: TRBV10-3; CDR3nt: TGTGCCATCAGGGGGACAGGGGACTACGAGCAGTACTTC; CDR3aa: CAIRGTGDYEQYF
d_gene: -; j_gene: TRBJ1-2; abundance: once; v_gene: TRBV29-1; CDR3nt: TGCAGCGTTGAAGGGACCGGCGACTATGGCTACACCTTC; CDR3aa: CSVEGTGDYGYTF
d_gene: -; j_gene: TRBJ2-1; abundance: -; v_gene: TRBV2; CDR3nt: TGTGCCAGCAGTCCACCGGCCCGGGTCAATGAGCAGTTCTTC; CDR3aa: CASSPPARVNEQFF
d_gene: -; j_gene: TRBJ1-3; abundance: -; v_gene: TRBV27; CDR3nt: TGTGCCAGCAGTTTAAGGGGTTCGGCTGGAAACACCATATATTTT; CDR3aa: CASSLRGSAGNTIYF
d_gene: -; j_gene: TRBJ1-5; abundance: -; v_gene: TRBV7-9; CDR3nt: TGTGCCAGCAGCCGATGGGGCGCGGGTCAGCCCCAGCATTTT; CDR3aa: CASSRWGAGQPQHF
d_gene: -; j_gene: TRBJ1-2; abundance: -; v_gene: TRBV19; CDR3nt: TGTGCCAGTAGTGCCGGGGAGGAGGATGCTAACTATGGCTACACCTTC; CDR3aa: CASSAGEEDANYGYTF
d_gene: -; j_gene: TRBJ1-2; abundance: -; v_gene: TRBV5-1; CDR3nt: TGCGCCAGCTCCCCCGAGGGTAATTCTGGCTACACCTTC; CDR3aa: CASSPEGNSGYTF
d_gene: -; j_gene: TRBJ1-2; abundance: -; v_gene: TRBV9; CDR3nt: TGTGCCAGCAGCAATGGGGGAGCCAACTATGGCTACACCTTC; CDR3aa: CASSNGGANYGYTF
d_gene: TRBD2; j_gene: TRBJ2-1; abundance: -; v_gene: TRBV18; CDR3nt: TGTGCCAGCTCACCGGTCCCTAGCGGGGGCAATGAGCAGTTCTTC; CDR3aa: CASSPVPSGGNEQFF
d_gene: -; j_gene: TRBJ1-5; abundance: -; v_gene: TRBV9; CDR3nt: TGTGCCAGCAGCGTAGGGGACGGTCCCCAGCCCCAGCATTTT; CDR3aa: CASSVGDGPQPQHF
d_gene: TRBD1; j_gene: TRBJ2-5; abundance: -; v_gene: TRBV7-3; CDR3nt: TGTGCCAGCAGTCGAGACAGGGGGGAGACCCAGTACTTC; CDR3aa: CASSRDRGETQYF
d_gene: -; j_gene: TRBJ1-2; abundance: -; v_gene: TRBV14; CDR3nt: TGTGCCAGCAGCCCCGGTCAGCACTGGGGCTACACCTTC; CDR3aa: CASSPGQHWGYTF
d_gene: -; j_gene: TRBJ1-2; abundance: -; v_gene: TRBV2; CDR3nt: TGTGCCAGCAGTTTTGACAAACCCTATGGCTACACCTTC; CDR3aa: CASSFDKPYGYTF
d_gene: TRBD1; j_gene: TRBJ2-1; abundance: -; v_gene: TRBV6-6; CDR3nt: TGTGCCAGCAGTTACTCAGACAGGGAAGTGTTCTTC; CDR3aa: CASSYSDREVFF
d_gene: TRBD1; j_gene: TRBJ1-2; abundance: -; v_gene: TRBV19; CDR3nt: TGTGCCAGTAGTATAGAGACAGGGAACTATGGCTACACCTTC; CDR3aa: CASSIETGNYGYTF
d_gene: TRBD1; j_gene: TRBJ1-5; abundance: -; v_gene: TRBV18; CDR3nt: TGTGCCAGCTCAAACTTAGGACAGGGGGCACATCAGCCCCAGCATTTT; CDR3aa: CASSNLGQGAHQPQHF
d_gene: TRBD2; j_gene: TRBJ2-1; abundance: -; v_gene: TRBV11-2; CDR3nt: TGTGCCAGCAGCTTAGCGGGGGGGAACAATGAGCAGTTCTTC; CDR3aa: CASSLAGGNNEQFF
d_gene: TRBD1; j_gene: TRBJ2-7; abundance: -; v_gene: TRBV19; CDR3nt: TGTGCCAGTACCACGGACAGGGGGCACGAGCAGTACTTC; CDR3aa: CASTTDRGHEQYF
d_gene: -; j_gene: TRBJ1-6; abundance: once; v_gene: TRBV18; CDR3nt: TGTGCCAGCTCACCAGGGACATCCAACCGGGGGAATTCACCCCTCCACTTT; CDR3aa: CASSPGTSNRGNSPLHF
d_gene: -; j_gene: TRBJ2-3; abundance: -; v_gene: TRBV7-9; CDR3nt: TGTGCCAGCAGCTTAGATACGGGGGCCCACACAGATACGCAGTATTTT; CDR3aa: CASSLDTGAHTDTQYF
d_gene: -; j_gene: TRBJ2-7; abundance: -; v_gene: TRBV30; CDR3nt: TGTGCCACTCTCTTCCACGAGCAGTACTTC; CDR3aa: CATLFHEQYF
d_gene: -; j_gene: TRBJ1-4; abundance: -; v_gene: TRBV30; CDR3nt: TGTGCCTGGAGTCCCCGGACAGCTAATGAAAAACTGTTTTTT; CDR3aa: CAWSPRTANEKLFF
d_gene: TRBD1; j_gene: TRBJ2-7; abundance: -; v_gene: TRBV24-1; CDR3nt: TGTGCCACCAGTCGACAGGGTCAGTACGAGCAGTACTTC; CDR3aa: CATSRQGQYEQYF
d_gene: -; j_gene: TRBJ2-7; abundance: -; v_gene: TRBV6-2/TRBV6-3; CDR3nt: TGTGCCAGCAGCGTGCGGGGACAAACCCGGCACGAGCAGTACTTC; CDR3aa: CASSVRGQTRHEQYF
d_gene: -; j_gene: TRBJ1-4; abundance: once; v_gene: TRBV19; CDR3nt: TGTGCCACTTCTCGGGGGGGAGCTAATGAAAAACTGTTTTTT; CDR3aa: CATSRGGANEKLFF